A selection of T cell receptor beta chains follows, all from one sample in a study of blood T cell repertoires in COVID-19. Only in-frame clones appear in the TCRdb table, and some are missing; sequencing was by immunoSEQ multiplex PCR. The sample lists some 250,000 clones, roughly 85% occurring once. Sequenced input: PBMCs or T cells enriched from blood (not recorded which). The receptors stem from a woman aged 50 to 65 who had recovered from COVID-19. Both conserved end residues are part of each CDR3. The D gene is left open where the match is weak.

j_call d_call v_call cdr3_aa
TRBJ2-7 NA TRBV9 CASSGPSYEQYF
TRBJ1-3 TRBD1 TRBV7-8 CASSLWTGESTGNTIYF
TRBJ2-2 NA TRBV18 CASSRTAAVTLEGTGELFF
TRBJ2-1 NA TRBV25-1 CASSEGWANEQFF
TRBJ1-4 TRBD1 TRBV28 CASSLDRGPTNEKLFF
TRBJ2-6 TRBD1 TRBV28 CASSLYRGNVLTF
TRBJ1-5 TRBD1 TRBV19 CASTHTGQVNQPQHF
TRBJ2-4 NA TRBV27 CASRTHRELYIQYF
TRBJ2-1 NA TRBV7-9 CASSLEVRRLKDNEQFF
TRBJ2-1 NA TRBV5-1 CASSIDTQSSYNEQFF
TRBJ1-1 TRBD1 TRBV5-5 CASSLGTGANTEAFF
TRBJ2-7 TRBD1 TRBV7-9 CASSLGTGPYEQYF
TRBJ1-2 TRBD1 TRBV28 CASSFRDSGRGYTF